Each of the 20 T cell receptor beta chains below was sequenced from the same sample in a study of shared clonotypes between healthy human individuals. Positively selected for CCR7, the CD45RO-negative cells used as naive CD8 cells excluded terminally differentiated effector memory CD45RA+ cells. Assay: immunoSEQ multiplex PCR; the TCRdb copy retains only in-frame clones and omits some. In the table there are fewer than 850,000 clones, about 96% of which are singletons. The sequenced material came from naive CD8+ T cells sorted from blood. These receptors were obtained from a young man in good health.

This chain links TRBV9 with TRBJ2-3, with D maybe TRBD2 (6 bases). This CDR3 has 15 amino acids. Trimming pared 2 bases from V and 4 bases from J, leaving 14 bases between. Germline-derived CDR1 and CDR2 are SGDLS and YYNGEE. The CDR3: CASSVSGSWADTQYF. The CDR3 DNA reads TGTGCCAGCAGCGTGAGCGGGTCTTGGGCAGATACGCAGTATTTT.

CDR3 sequence reads: CASSSSFSGGQPQHF. CDR3 nucleotide sequence: TGTGCCAGCAGTTCATCCTTCAGCGGGGGGCAGCCCCAGCATTTT. This rearrangement joins TRBV27 to TRBJ1-5; D perhaps matches TRBD1 (5 bases). The CDR3 has 15 amino acids. The ends were cut back, 4 bases at V and 7 bases at J, with 17 bases in the middle. Germline CDR1 MNHEY, CDR2 SMNVEV (reference sequence).

The J gene is TRBJ1-2, the V gene TRBV5-1; D not resolved. With 4 bases removed from V and 7 bases from J, the gap between germline ends came to 8 bases. Germline lookup yields CDR1 SGHRS and CDR2 YFSETQ. The CDR3 is made up of 11 amino acids. The CDR3 DNA reads TGCGCCAGCAGCAGTTCATTTGGCTACACCTTC. This codes for CASSSSFGYTF.

The chain joins TRBV30 to TRBJ2-1; TRBD1 matches 7 bases. This CDR3 is built from 13 residues. CDR1 and CDR2 (germline): GTSNPN, SVGIG (reference sequence). CDR3 residues: CASRQGVYNEQFF. The CDR3 coding sequence is TGTGCGTCCCGGCAGGGGGTATACAATGAGCAGTTCTTC.

This rearrangement joins TRBV9 to TRBJ2-2; TRBD2 matches 11 bases. This CDR3 contains 15 residues. The ends lost 3 bases at V and 4 bases at J; junction bases unmatched: 2. Germline loops: CDR1 SGDLS, CDR2 YYNGEE. Here the CDR3 DNA reads TGTGCCAGCAGCGGTAGCGGGAGGGCCACCGGGGAGCTGTTTTTT. This codes for CASSGSGRATGELFF.

As DNA, the CDR3 is TGTGCCAGCAGCTTAGATCCGGGGGCCTACAATGAGCAGTTCTTC. This codes for CASSLDPGAYNEQFF. The V gene is TRBV7-6, the J gene TRBJ2-1; a possible D gene is TRBD2 (6 bases). This CDR3 has 15 residues. Trimming removed 1 base from V and 2 bases from J, with 9 bases in between. In germline, CDR1 is SGHVS, CDR2 FNYEAQ. The variable domain in full, completed from reference TRBV7-6 and TRBJ2-1, reads GAGVSQSPRYKVTKRGQDVALRCDPISGHVSLYWYRQALGQGPEFLTYFNYEAQQDKSGLPNDRFSAERPEGSISTLTIQRTEQRDSAMYRCASSLDPGAYNEQFFGPGTRLTVL.

This sequence joins TRBV25-1 and TRBJ2-5; TRBD2 aligns across 11 bases. The ends lost 3 bases at V and 0 bases at J; junction bases unmatched: 6. The CDR3 has 17 amino acids. CDR1 and CDR2 (germline): MGHDK, SYGVNS. CDR3: CASSEPGLAVHQETQYF. CDR3 DNA sequence: TGTGCCAGCAGTGAGCCGGGACTAGCGGTACACCAAGAGACCCAGTACTTC. Full variable domain (outside the CDR3, taken from reference TRBV25-1 and TRBJ2-5): EADIYQTPRYLVIGTGKKITLECSQTMGHDKMYWYQQDPGMELHLIHYSYGVNSTEKGDLSSESTVSRIRTEHFPLTLESARPSHTSQYLCASSEPGLAVHQETQYFGPGTRLLVL.

This clone has a handful of counts. The chain joins TRBV7-9 to TRBJ1-1; D might be TRBD1 (6 bases). This CDR3 has 14 residues. The V end lost 5 bases, the J end lost 2 bases, and 12 bases lay between the germline ends. CDR1 and CDR2 (germline): SEHNR, FQNEAQ (reference sequence). The CDR3 reads CASSPTDRNTEAFF. In nucleotides, the CDR3 is TGTGCCAGCAGCCCCACGGACAGAAACACTGAAGCTTTCTTT.

This clone was seen just once. The genes are TRBV13 and TRBJ2-7; 9 bases are shared with TRBD1. The germline CDR1 and CDR2 sequences are PRHDT and FYEKMQ (reference sequence). The CDR3 loop spans 14 amino acids. Unmatched junction bases numbered 6, after V lost 6 bases and J lost 3 bases. As DNA, the CDR3 is TGTGCCAGCAGGACCGGGACAGGGCACTACGAGCAGTACTTC. It codes for CASRTGTGHYEQYF. The full variable domain, with the rest looked up from reference TRBV13 and TRBJ2-7, is AAGVIQSPRHLIKEKRETATLKCYPIPRHDTVYWYQQGPGQDPQFLISFYEKMQSDKGSIPDRFSAQQFSDYHSELNMSSLELGDSALYFCASRTGTGHYEQYFGPGTRLTVT.

The chain links TRBV5-1 to TRBJ1-5; D unresolved. Trimming left V 0 bases short and J 2 bases short, with 9 bases between. The CDR3 consists of 15 residues. Per the germline V gene, CDR1 is SGHRS and CDR2 is YFSETQ. The CDR3 is CASSLGNTGNQPQHF. In nucleotides, the CDR3 is TGCGCCAGCAGCTTGGGGAATACGGGCAATCAGCCCCAGCATTTT.

The gene calls are TRBV7-8 and TRBJ2-1; D assignment may be TRBD1 or TRBD2 (5 bases each). Trimming stripped 10 bases from V and 6 bases from J, with 10 bases between. CDR1 SGHVS and CDR2 FQNEAQ come from the germline V gene. The CDR3 sequence is 11 residues long. The CDR3 DNA reads TGTGCCACCGAGGGGACCAATGAGCAGTTCTTC. Translating gives CATEGTNEQFF.

The genes are TRBV7-8 and TRBJ2-1, with 7 bases fitting TRBD2. Germline CDR1 SGHVS, CDR2 FQNEAQ. Losses at the gene ends were 7 bases for V and 5 bases for J; bases not matched to a gene: 14. The CDR3 length is 16 residues. The CDR3 sequence: CASIQDGGLWDNEQFF. DNA of the CDR3: TGTGCCAGCATCCAAGACGGGGGGTTATGGGACAATGAGCAGTTCTTC.

The J gene is TRBJ2-7, the V gene TRBV5-1; 9 nucleotides agree with TRBD1. Germline V gives CDR1 SGHRS, CDR2 YFSETQ. This CDR3 is 14 amino acids long. Trimming cost V 0 bases and J 5 bases; bases outside gene matches: 3. CDR3 DNA sequence: TGCGCCAGCAGCTTGGGGACAGGGGATAACGAGCAGTACTTC. Encoded protein: CASSLGTGDNEQYF. Variable domain in full (rest from reference TRBV5-1 and TRBJ2-7): KAGVTQTPRYLIKTRGQQVTLSCSPISGHRSVSWYQQTPGQGLQFLFEYFSETQRNKGNFPGRFSGRQFSNSRSEMNVSTLELGDSALYLCASSLGTGDNEQYFGPGTRLTVT.

V gene TRBV7-3 combines with J gene TRBJ2-7; D possibly corresponds to TRBD1 (6 bases). V lost 5 bases to trimming and J lost 5 bases, with 16 bases between them. Germline-derived CDR1 and CDR2 are SGHTA and FQGTGA. There are 14 residues in the CDR3. As DNA, the CDR3 is TGTGCCAGCAGCCTTGGGGACATATCGGACGAGCAGTACTTC. Its protein product is CASSLGDISDEQYF.

The rearrangement uses TRBV4-1 and TRBJ2-1; the D gene is possibly TRBD2 (6 bases). The germline V gene has CDR1 MGHRA and CDR2 YSYEKL. V shed 8 bases and J shed 4 bases, with 12 bases lying between them. The length of the CDR3 is 13 residues. The CDR3 DNA follows: TGCGCCAGCGGTGATAGCGGATACAATGAGCAGTTCTTC. Amino acids: CASGDSGYNEQFF.

In DNA form, the CDR3 reads TGTGCCAGCAGTTTTGATCGAAACACCATATATTTT. This gives the protein CASSFDRNTIYF. This chain links TRBV28 with TRBJ1-3; D not resolved. Germline assignment: CDR1 MDHEN and CDR2 SYDVKM. The CDR3 extends over 12 amino acids. Trimming took 3 bases from V and 5 from J, leaving 5 bases between them. Full variable domain (outside the CDR3, taken from reference TRBV28 and TRBJ1-3): DVKVTQSSRYLVKRTGEKVFLECVQDMDHENMFWYRQDPGLGLRLIYFSYDVKMKEKGDIPEGYSVSREKKERFSLILESASTNQTSMYLCASSFDRNTIYFGEGSWLTVV.

This chain uses TRBV7-9 with TRBJ1-1, with 7 bases fitting TRBD1. The CDR3 is made up of 12 amino acids. The germline CDR1 and CDR2 sequences are SEHNR and FQNEAQ (reference sequence). J was trimmed by 11 bases and V by 5 bases; bases with no gene match: 8. CDR3 residues: CASSTIDRDAFF. In DNA form, the CDR3 reads TGTGCCAGCAGCACCATCGACAGGGATGCTTTCTTT.

For this clone: The same CDR3 also results from other DNA sequences found in this sample. The V and J genes are TRBV7-9 and TRBJ2-7, with 10 bases aligning to TRBD2. The CDR3 covers 13 residues. V lost 6 bases to trimming and J lost 5 bases; unmatched junction nucleotides: 4. Germline loops: CDR1 SEHNR, CDR2 FQNEAQ (reference sequence). The CDR3 protein is CASSSGTSDEQYF. CDR3 coding DNA: TGTGCCAGCAGTTCCGGGACTAGCGACGAGCAGTACTTC.

The chain employs TRBV11-2 and TRBJ2-1; D tentatively reads TRBD1 or TRBD2 (5 bases each). V dropped 6 bases and J dropped 3 bases, with 18 bases sitting between them. The CDR3 contains 16 residues. The germline CDR1 and CDR2 sequences are SGHAT and FQNNGV. CDR3 sequence reads: CASSHGTLGVYNEQFF. As DNA, the CDR3 is TGTGCCAGCAGTCATGGGACCTTGGGCGTCTACAATGAGCAGTTCTTC.

The chain links TRBV27 to TRBJ1-5; D uncertain. Germline values: CDR1 MNHEY, CDR2 SMNVEV (reference sequence). This CDR3 is built from 14 residues. V lost 8 bases, J lost 3 bases, and 14 bases lay in between. The CDR3 reads CASGRLGSNQPQHF. The CDR3, as DNA: TGTGCCAGCGGGAGGTTGGGGTCCAATCAGCCCCAGCATTTT.